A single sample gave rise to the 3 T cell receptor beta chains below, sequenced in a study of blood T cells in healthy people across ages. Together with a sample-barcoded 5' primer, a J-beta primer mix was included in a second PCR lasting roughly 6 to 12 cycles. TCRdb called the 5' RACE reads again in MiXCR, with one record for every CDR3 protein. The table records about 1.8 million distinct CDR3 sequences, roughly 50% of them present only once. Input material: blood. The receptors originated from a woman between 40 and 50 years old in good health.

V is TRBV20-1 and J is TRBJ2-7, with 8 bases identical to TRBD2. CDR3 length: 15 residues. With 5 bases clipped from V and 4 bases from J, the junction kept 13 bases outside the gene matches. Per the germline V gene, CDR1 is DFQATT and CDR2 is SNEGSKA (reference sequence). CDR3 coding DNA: TGCAGTGCTGGTACCACTCGGGGGGGAAGGTACGAGCAGTACTTC. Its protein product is CSAGTTRGGRYEQYF.

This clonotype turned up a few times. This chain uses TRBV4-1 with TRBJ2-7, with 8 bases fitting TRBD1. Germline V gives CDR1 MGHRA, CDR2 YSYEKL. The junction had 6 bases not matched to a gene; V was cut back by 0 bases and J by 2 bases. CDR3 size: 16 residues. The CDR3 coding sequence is TGCGCCAGCAGCCAAGATTTGGGGACAGGCGCCTACGAGCAGTACTTC. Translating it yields CASSQDLGTGAYEQYF.

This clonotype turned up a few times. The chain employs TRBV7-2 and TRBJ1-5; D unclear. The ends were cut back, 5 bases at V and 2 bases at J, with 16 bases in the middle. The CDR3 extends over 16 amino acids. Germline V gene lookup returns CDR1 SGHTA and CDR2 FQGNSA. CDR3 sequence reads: CASSPPPGSGNQPQHF. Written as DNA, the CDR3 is TGTGCCAGCAGCCCTCCCCCCGGGTCGGGCAATCAGCCCCAGCATTTT.